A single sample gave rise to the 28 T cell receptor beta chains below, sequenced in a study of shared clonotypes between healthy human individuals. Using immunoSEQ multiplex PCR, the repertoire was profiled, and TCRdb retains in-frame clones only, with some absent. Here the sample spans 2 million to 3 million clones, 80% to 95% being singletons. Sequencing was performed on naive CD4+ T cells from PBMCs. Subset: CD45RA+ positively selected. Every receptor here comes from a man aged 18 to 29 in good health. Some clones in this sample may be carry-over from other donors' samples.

CDR3 sequence: CASSFKLGGGDRNTGELFF. CDR3 DNA: TGTGCCAGCAGTTTTAAGTTGGGAGGTGGGGACAGGAACACCGGGGAGCTGTTTTTT. The J gene is TRBJ2-2, the V gene TRBV28; D is perhaps TRBD1 (7 bases). This CDR3 has 19 amino acids. V gave up 3 bases and J gave up 1 base, with 21 bases separating them. CDR1 and CDR2 from the germline V gene are MDHEN and SYDVKM.

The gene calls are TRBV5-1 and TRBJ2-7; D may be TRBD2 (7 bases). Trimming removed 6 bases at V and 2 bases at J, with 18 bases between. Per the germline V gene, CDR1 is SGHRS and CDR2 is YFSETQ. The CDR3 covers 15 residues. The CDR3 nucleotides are TGCGCCAGCACACATGGGGGGGCGGAGGCCTACGAGCAGTACTTC. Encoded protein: CASTHGGAEAYEQYF.

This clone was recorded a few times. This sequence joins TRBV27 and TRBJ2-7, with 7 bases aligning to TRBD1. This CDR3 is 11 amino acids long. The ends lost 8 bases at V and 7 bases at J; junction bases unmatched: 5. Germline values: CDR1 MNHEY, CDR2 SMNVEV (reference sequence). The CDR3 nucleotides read TGTGCCAGCTGGGACAGAAGGGAGCAGTACTTC. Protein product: CASWDRREQYF.

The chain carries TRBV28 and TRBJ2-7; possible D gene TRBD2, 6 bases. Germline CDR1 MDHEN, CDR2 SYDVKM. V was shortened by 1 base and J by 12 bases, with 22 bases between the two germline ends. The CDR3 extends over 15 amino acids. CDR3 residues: CASSLSNPGLPEAYF. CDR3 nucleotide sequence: TGTGCCAGCAGTTTATCGAATCCGGGACTCCCGGAGGCGTACTTC. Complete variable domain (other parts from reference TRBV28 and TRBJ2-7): DVKVTQSSRYLVKRTGEKVFLECVQDMDHENMFWYRQDPGLGLRLIYFSYDVKMKEKGDIPEGYSVSREKKERFSLILESASTNQTSMYLCASSLSNPGLPEAYFGPGTRLTVT.

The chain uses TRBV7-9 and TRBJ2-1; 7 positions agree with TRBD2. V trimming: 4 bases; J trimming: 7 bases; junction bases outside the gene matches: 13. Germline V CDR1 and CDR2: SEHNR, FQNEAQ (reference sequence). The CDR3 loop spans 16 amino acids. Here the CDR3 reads CASSSQSGTPGNEQFF. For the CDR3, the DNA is TGTGCCAGCAGCTCGCAGAGCGGGACCCCGGGGAATGAGCAGTTCTTC.

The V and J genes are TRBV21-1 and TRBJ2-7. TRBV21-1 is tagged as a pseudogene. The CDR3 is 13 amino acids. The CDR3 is CASSKAPRPWQYF. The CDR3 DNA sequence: TGTGCCAGCAGCAAAGCCCCCCGACCGTGGCAGTACTTC.

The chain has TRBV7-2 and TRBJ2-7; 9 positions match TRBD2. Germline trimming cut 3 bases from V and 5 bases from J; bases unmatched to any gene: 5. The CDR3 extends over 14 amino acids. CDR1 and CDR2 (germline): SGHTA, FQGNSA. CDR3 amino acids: CASSFSGSGNEQYF. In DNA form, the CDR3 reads TGTGCCAGCAGCTTTAGCGGGAGCGGCAACGAGCAGTACTTC.

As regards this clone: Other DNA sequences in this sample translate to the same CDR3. The CDR3 region is CSARGRGEQFF. In DNA form, the CDR3 reads TGCAGTGCTAGGGGGAGAGGTGAGCAGTTCTTC. This chain connects TRBV20-1 to TRBJ2-1; D possibly corresponds to TRBD2 (5 bases). This CDR3 region has 11 residues. The germline V gene has CDR1 DFQATT and CDR2 SNEGSKA (reference sequence). V lost 3 bases and J lost 9, with 9 bases in between.

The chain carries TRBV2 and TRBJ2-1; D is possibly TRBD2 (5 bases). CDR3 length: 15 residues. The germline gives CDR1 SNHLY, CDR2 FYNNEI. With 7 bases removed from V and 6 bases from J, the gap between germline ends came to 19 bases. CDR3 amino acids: CASTTRGLIGNEQFF. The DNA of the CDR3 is TGTGCCAGCACCACTAGAGGGCTGATAGGCAATGAGCAGTTCTTC.

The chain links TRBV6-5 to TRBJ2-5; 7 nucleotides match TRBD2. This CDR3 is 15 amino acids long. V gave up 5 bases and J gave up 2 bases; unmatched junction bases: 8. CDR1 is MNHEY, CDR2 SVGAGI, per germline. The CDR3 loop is CASSQRGSGQETQYF. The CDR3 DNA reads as TGTGCCAGCAGTCAGCGGGGTAGCGGACAAGAGACCCAGTACTTC.

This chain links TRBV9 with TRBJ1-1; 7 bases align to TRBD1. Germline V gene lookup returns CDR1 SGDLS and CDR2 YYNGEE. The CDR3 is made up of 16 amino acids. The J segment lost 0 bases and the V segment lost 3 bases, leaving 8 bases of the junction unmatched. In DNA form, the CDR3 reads TGTGCCAGCAGCGCGTACCCGGGACAGATGAACACTGAAGCTTTCTTT. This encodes CASSAYPGQMNTEAFF.

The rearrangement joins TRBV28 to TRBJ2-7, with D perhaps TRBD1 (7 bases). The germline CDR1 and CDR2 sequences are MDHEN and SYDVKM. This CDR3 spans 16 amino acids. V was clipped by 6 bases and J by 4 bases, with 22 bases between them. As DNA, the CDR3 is TGTGCCAGCAGGCTTCTAGGGGGCTGGGGGGTGTACGAGCAGTACTTC. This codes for CASRLLGGWGVYEQYF.

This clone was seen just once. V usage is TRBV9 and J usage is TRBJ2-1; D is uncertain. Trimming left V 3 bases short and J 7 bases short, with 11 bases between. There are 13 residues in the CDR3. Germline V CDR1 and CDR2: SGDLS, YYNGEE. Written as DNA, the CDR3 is TGTGCCAGCAGCGGTCAAGCCAGAAATGAGCAGTTCTTC. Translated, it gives CASSGQARNEQFF.

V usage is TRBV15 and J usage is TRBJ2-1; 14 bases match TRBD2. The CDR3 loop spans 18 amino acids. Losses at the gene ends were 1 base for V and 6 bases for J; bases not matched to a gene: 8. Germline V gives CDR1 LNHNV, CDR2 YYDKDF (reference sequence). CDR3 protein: CATSRALPGLAGVNEQFF. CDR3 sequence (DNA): TGTGCCACCAGCAGAGCGCTACCGGGACTAGCGGGAGTCAATGAGCAGTTCTTC.

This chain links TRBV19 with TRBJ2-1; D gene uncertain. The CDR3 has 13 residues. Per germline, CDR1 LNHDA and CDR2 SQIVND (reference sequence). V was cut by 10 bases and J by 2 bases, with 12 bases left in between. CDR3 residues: CATREIAYNEQFF. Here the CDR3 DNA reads TGTGCCACCAGAGAGATCGCCTACAATGAGCAGTTCTTC.

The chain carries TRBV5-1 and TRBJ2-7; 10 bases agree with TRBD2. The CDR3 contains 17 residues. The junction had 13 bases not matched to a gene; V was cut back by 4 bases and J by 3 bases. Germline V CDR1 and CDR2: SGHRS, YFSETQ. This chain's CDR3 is CASSGTRGLALLYEQYF. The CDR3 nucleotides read TGCGCCAGCAGCGGAACTAGGGGACTAGCGCTTCTCTACGAGCAGTACTTC.

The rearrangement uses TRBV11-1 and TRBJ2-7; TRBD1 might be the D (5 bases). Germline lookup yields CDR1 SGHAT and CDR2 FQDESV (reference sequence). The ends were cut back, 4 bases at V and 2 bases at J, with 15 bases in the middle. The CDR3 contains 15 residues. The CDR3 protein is CASSSLHTQAYEQYF. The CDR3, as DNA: TGTGCCAGCAGCTCCCTTCATACACAGGCCTACGAGCAGTACTTC. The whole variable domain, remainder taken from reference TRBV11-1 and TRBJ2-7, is EAEVAQSPRYKITEKSQAVAFWCDPISGHATLYWYRQILGQGPELLVQFQDESVVDDSQLPKDRFSAERLKGVDSTLKIQPAELGDSAMYLCASSSLHTQAYEQYFGPGTRLTVT.

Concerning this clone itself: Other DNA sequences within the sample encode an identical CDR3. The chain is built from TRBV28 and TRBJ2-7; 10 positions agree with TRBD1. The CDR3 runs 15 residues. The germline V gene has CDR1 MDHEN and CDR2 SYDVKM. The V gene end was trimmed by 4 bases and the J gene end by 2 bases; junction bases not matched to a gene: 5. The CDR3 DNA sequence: TGTGCCAGCAGTTCCCCCGGGACAGGGGCCTACGAGCAGTACTTC. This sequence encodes CASSSPGTGAYEQYF.

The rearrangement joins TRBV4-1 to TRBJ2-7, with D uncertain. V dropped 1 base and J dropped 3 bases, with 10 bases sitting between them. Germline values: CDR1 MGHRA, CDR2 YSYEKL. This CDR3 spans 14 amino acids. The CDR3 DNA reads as TGCGCCAGCAGCCAAGGCCAGTTAGGCTACGAGCAGTACTTC. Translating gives CASSQGQLGYEQYF.

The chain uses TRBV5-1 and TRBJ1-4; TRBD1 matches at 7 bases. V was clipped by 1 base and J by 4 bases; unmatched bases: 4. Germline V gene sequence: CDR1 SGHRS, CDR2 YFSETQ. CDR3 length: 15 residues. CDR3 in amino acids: CASSLNRGLNEKLFF. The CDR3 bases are TGCGCCAGCAGCTTGAACAGGGGTCTTAATGAAAAACTGTTTTTT.

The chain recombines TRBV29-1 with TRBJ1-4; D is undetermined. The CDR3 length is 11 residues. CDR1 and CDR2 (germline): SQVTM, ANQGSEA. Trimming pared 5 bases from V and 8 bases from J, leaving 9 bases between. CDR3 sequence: CSVSSGEKLFF. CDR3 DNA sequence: TGCAGCGTTTCTTCAGGAGAAAAACTGTTTTTT.

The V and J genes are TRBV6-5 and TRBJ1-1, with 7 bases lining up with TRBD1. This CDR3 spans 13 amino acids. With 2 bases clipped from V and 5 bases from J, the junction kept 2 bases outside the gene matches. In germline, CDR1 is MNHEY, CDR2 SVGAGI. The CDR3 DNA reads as TGTGCCAGCAGTTACACGACAGGGACTGAAGCTTTCTTT. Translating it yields CASSYTTGTEAFF.

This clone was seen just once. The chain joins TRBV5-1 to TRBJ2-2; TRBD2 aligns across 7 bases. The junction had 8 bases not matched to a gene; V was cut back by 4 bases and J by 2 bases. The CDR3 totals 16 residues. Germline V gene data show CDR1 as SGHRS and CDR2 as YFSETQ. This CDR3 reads CASSGIPGLNTGELFF. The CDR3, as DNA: TGCGCCAGCAGCGGAATACCGGGACTAAACACCGGGGAGCTGTTTTTT.

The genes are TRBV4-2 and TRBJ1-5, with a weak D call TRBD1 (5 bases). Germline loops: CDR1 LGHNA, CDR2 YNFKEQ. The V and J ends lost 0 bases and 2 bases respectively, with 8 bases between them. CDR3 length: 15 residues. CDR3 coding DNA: TGTGCCAGCAGCCAAGATGCCAGGGGCAATCAGCCCCAGCATTTT. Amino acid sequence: CASSQDARGNQPQHF.

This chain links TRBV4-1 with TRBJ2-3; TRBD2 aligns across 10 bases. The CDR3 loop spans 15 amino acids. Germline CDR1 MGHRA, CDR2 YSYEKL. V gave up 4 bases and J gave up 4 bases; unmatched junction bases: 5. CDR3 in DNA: TGCGCCAGCAGCCTTCTAGCGGGAGTTGCAGATACGCAGTATTTT. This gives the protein CASSLLAGVADTQYF.

The CDR3 here is CASSESRQGDYEQYF. DNA for the CDR3: TGTGCCAGCAGTGAGTCGAGACAGGGGGACTACGAGCAGTACTTC. This chain uses TRBV25-1 with TRBJ2-7; 9 bases agree with TRBD1. Trimming took 3 bases from V and 3 from J; bases not matched to a gene: 6. The CDR3 sequence is 15 residues long. From germline, CDR1 is MGHDK and CDR2 SYGVNS.

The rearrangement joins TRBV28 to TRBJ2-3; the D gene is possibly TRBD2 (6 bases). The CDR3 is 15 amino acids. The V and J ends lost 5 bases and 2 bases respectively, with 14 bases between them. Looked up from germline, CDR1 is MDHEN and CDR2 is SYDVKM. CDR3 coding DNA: TGTGCCAGCAGTACAGGAGGGCCTCCCACAGATACGCAGTATTTT. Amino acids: CASSTGGPPTDTQYF.

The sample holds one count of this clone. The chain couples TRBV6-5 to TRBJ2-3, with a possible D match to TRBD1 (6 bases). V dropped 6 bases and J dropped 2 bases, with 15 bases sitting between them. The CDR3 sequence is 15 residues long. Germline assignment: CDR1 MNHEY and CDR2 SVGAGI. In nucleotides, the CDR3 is TGTGCCAGCAGAAACGGACAGTTCCCCACAGATACGCAGTATTTT. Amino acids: CASRNGQFPTDTQYF.